This TCR beta chain was obtained from a study of OX40 agonist ivuxolimab in advanced cancers. Study findings and constraints: Fewer expanded clones were found on average in CD4+ than in CD8+ T cells. Among patients with partial responses at 0.1-3.0 mg/kg, clonal expansion was among the lowest.

Blood got drawn at baseline, again on cycle 4 day 1, and then on cycle 7 day 1. Libraries were prepared by immunoSEQ multiplex PCR; TCRdb keeps only in-frame clonotypes and omits some of them. Found here are 60,000 to 100,000 clones, roughly 90% of them singletons; the top ten hold 0.5% to 0.6%. Turning to this clone: Its antigen is undetermined.

The V gene's germline CDR1 is SGHDT and CDR2 YYEEEE. The CDR3 contains 14 residues. V was cut by 4 bases and J by 4 bases, with 11 bases left in between. The origin of this receptor is an adult with an advanced solid tumor such as melanoma, head and neck, liver or kidney cancer. The sequencing used CD4+ or CD8+ T cells sorted from blood, collected in a trial of the OX40 agonist ivuxolimab. The chain is built from TRBV5-6 and TRBJ1-4; maybe TRBD1 (6 bases). The CDR3 here is CASSQGPINEKLFF. CDR3 nucleotide sequence: TGTGCCAGCAGCCAGGGGCCTATTAATGAAAAACTGTTTTTT. The variable domain in full, with the rest retrieved from reference TRBV5-6 and TRBJ1-4, is DAGVTQSPTHLIKTRGQQVTLRCSPKSGHDTVSWYQQALGQGPQFIFQYYEEEERQRGNFPDRFSGHQFPNYSSELNVNALLLGDSALYLCASSQGPINEKLFFGSGTQLSVL.